One and the same sample provided the 19 T cell receptor beta chains below, sequenced in a study of T-cell memory formation after mild COVID-19. A single record per CDR3 protein comes from TCRdb applying MiXCR to the 5' RACE reads. This table holds more than 450,000 distinct CDR3 sequences, over 15% found once. Material for sequencing was PBMCs or a T cell subset sorted from them (not recorded which). These receptors were obtained from an adult woman who had mild COVID-19 (a few samples of this study predate the infection). Cell type and time point are not known.

This clonotype was seen a few times. This sequence joins TRBV2 and TRBJ2-5, with a possible D match to TRBD2 (6 bases). The germline V gene has CDR1 SNHLY and CDR2 FYNNEI. Between the trimmed V and J ends, which lost 0 bases and 9 bases, there was a span of 23 bases. This CDR3 has 17 amino acids. DNA of the CDR3: TGTGCCAGCAGTGAAGCCGGGCGAGCGGGTGGCCTCGGGGCCCAGTACTTC. Its protein product is CASSEAGRAGGLGAQYF.

This clonotype was found a few times. The CDR3 nucleotides read TGTGCCAGCAGTCGACCAGGTACAGGCCCTAATCAGCCCCAGCATTTT. This sequence encodes CASSRPGTGPNQPQHF. The chain employs TRBV12-3 or TRBV12-4 and TRBJ1-5; D is possibly TRBD1 (5 bases). The CDR3 is made up of 16 amino acids. The ends were cut back, 5 bases at V and 4 bases at J, with 18 bases in the middle.

The V and J genes are TRBV6-2 or TRBV6-3 and TRBJ1-2; D is undetermined. The CDR3 has 13 amino acids. Trimming left V 2 bases short and J 4 bases short, with 8 bases between. Per the germline V gene, CDR1 is MNHEY and CDR2 is SVGEGT. CDR3 residues: CASSYPGIYGYTF. The CDR3 DNA is TGTGCCAGCAGTTACCCGGGAATCTATGGCTACACCTTC.

This clonotype was detected a few times. The chain uses TRBV30 and TRBJ2-3; no reliable D call. Per the germline V gene, CDR1 is GTSNPN and CDR2 is SVGIG (reference sequence). Trimming stripped 4 bases from V and 0 bases from J, with 5 bases between. The CDR3 consists of 12 residues. The CDR3 DNA reads as TGTGCCTGGACTGAGAGCACAGATACGCAGTATTTT. This gives the protein CAWTESTDTQYF.

This clonotype has more than one count but fewer than ten. V gene TRBV7-2 combines with J gene TRBJ2-7; D uncertain. V lost 5 bases and J 0 bases, leaving 11 bases between the germline ends. Germline-derived CDR1 and CDR2 are SGHTA and FQGNSA. The CDR3 is made up of 14 amino acids. CDR3 sequence: CASSPYRSSYEQYF. CDR3 DNA: TGTGCCAGCAGCCCCTATAGAAGCTCCTACGAGCAGTACTTC.

The V call is TRBV7-9, the J call TRBJ2-1; maybe TRBD2 (6 bases). The germline V gene has CDR1 SEHNR and CDR2 FQNEAQ (reference sequence). Trimming left V 5 bases short and J 9 bases short, with 11 bases between. The length of the CDR3 is 12 residues. This CDR3 is CASSALAVEQFF. The CDR3 DNA is TGTGCCAGCAGCGCACTAGCAGTTGAGCAGTTCTTC.

The genes are TRBV5-6 and TRBJ1-2; 9 nucleotides align to TRBD1. The V gene end was trimmed by 0 bases and the J gene end by 7 bases; junction bases not matched to a gene: 10. CDR1 SGHDT and CDR2 YYEEEE come from the germline V gene. The CDR3 is 16 residues long. The DNA of the CDR3 is TGTGCCAGCAGCTTGGTGGGACAGGGATCCCAGGGTGGCTACACCTTC. As protein: CASSLVGQGSQGGYTF.

This clonotype was observed a few times. The rearrangement uses TRBV20-1 and TRBJ2-7; possible D gene TRBD2, 6 bases. With 1 base removed from V and 0 bases from J, the gap between germline ends came to 16 bases. The CDR3 runs to 16 residues. The germline gives CDR1 DFQATT, CDR2 SNEGSKA (reference sequence). CDR3 sequence reads: CSARGAGSGFSYEQYF. The CDR3, as DNA: TGCAGTGCTAGAGGGGCAGGTAGCGGTTTCTCCTACGAGCAGTACTTC.

This clonotype was detected only a few times. The chain is built from TRBV7-9 and TRBJ1-1; 11 bases agree with TRBD1. Germline values: CDR1 SEHNR, CDR2 FQNEAQ (reference sequence). V lost 5 bases and J lost 8; bases outside the gene matches: 10. The CDR3 runs to 15 residues. This CDR3 reads CASSIRDRGSLEAFF. The CDR3 DNA follows: TGTGCCAGCAGCATCCGGGACAGGGGGTCTCTGGAAGCTTTCTTT. Filled out from reference TRBV7-9 and TRBJ1-1, the complete variable domain reads DTGVSQNPRHKITKRGQNVTFRCDPISEHNRLYWYRQTLGQGPEFLTYFQNEAQLEKSRLLSDRFSAERPKGSFSTLEIQRTEQGDSAMYLCASSIRDRGSLEAFFGQGTRLTVV.

The chain recombines TRBV7-6 with TRBJ2-7; 12 bases are shared with TRBD2. The CDR3 length is 15 residues. V trimming: 1 base; J trimming: 9 bases; junction bases outside the gene matches: 7. In germline, CDR1 is SGHVS, CDR2 FNYEAQ. In DNA form, the CDR3 reads TGTGCCAGCAGCTTAGATGGACTAGCGGGAATTCGGCAGTACTTC. This encodes CASSLDGLAGIRQYF.

This clonotype was seen a handful of times. The CDR3 loop reads CASSFTGGPNQPQHF. CDR3 in DNA: TGTGCCAGCAGTTTCACAGGGGGCCCTAATCAGCCCCAGCATTTT. The rearrangement joins TRBV12-3 or TRBV12-4 to TRBJ1-5; TRBD1 matches at 9 bases. J gave up 4 bases and V 3 bases, and 4 bases lay outside the gene matches. The CDR3 is 15 residues long.

This clonotype was counted between two and nine times. The CDR3 region is CASSQGVTSGGARETQYF. The CDR3 DNA is TGCGCCAGCAGCCAAGGGGTTACTAGCGGGGGGGCCCGAGAGACCCAGTACTTC. The rearrangement uses TRBV4-1 and TRBJ2-5; 13 bases match TRBD2. The CDR3 is made up of 18 amino acids. Trimming took 1 base from V and 4 from J; bases not matched to a gene: 9. Germline CDR1 is MGHRA and CDR2 is YSYEKL.

This clonotype was found many times. As DNA, the CDR3 is TGTGCCAGCAGCCCCTACACAGTGGGCGAGCAGTACTTC. Translation gives CASSPYTVGEQYF. The rearrangement joins TRBV7-9 to TRBJ2-7; no reliable D call. CDR1 is SEHNR, CDR2 FQNEAQ, per germline (reference sequence). The V and J ends lost 5 bases and 6 bases respectively, with 14 bases between them. This CDR3 has 13 amino acids. The full variable domain, completed using reference TRBV7-9 and TRBJ2-7, is DTGVSQNPRHKITKRGQNVTFRCDPISEHNRLYWYRQTLGQGPEFLTYFQNEAQLEKSRLLSDRFSAERPKGSFSTLEIQRTEQGDSAMYLCASSPYTVGEQYFGPGTRLTVT.

The chain uses TRBV12-5 and TRBJ2-5, with 7 nucleotides matching TRBD1. This CDR3 contains 15 residues. Trimming removed 7 bases from V and 5 bases from J; junction bases left unmatched: 13. The germline V gene encodes CDR1 LGHNT and CDR2 FRNRAP. The CDR3 reads CASEVGDSPWETQYF. The CDR3 coding sequence is TGTGCTAGTGAGGTTGGGGACAGCCCTTGGGAGACCCAGTACTTC. Looking up the rest from reference TRBV12-5 and TRBJ2-5 gives the full variable domain: DARVTQTPRHKVTEMGQEVTMRCQPILGHNTVFWYRQTMMQGLELLAYFRNRAPLDDSGMPKDRFSAEMPDATLATLKIQPSEPRDSAVYFCASEVGDSPWETQYFGPGTRLLVL.

This clonotype was detected a few times. The chain joins TRBV7-2 to TRBJ2-3, with a weak D call TRBD2 (5 bases). The V end was cut by 2 bases, the J end by 1 base, with 10 bases between. CDR3 size: 15 residues. Germline CDR1 reads SGHTA; CDR2 reads FQGNSA. The CDR3 reads CASSLLGSGTDTQYF. Written as DNA, the CDR3 is TGTGCCAGCAGCTTATTGGGTAGCGGCACAGATACGCAGTATTTT.

The chain couples TRBV4-3 to TRBJ1-6, with a weak D call TRBD1 (5 bases). CDR1 is LGHNA and CDR2 is YSLEER in the germline V gene. With 0 bases removed from V and 14 bases from J, the gap between germline ends came to 14 bases. This CDR3 has 14 residues. The CDR3 coding sequence is TGCGCCAGCAGCCAAGATCTAGAGCCGGGGGCCCTCCACTTT. Protein: CASSQDLEPGALHF.

This clonotype was found a few times. This chain uses TRBV18 with TRBJ1-6; no reliable D call. The V end was cut by 2 bases, the J end by 7 bases, with 12 bases between. CDR1 and CDR2 (germline): KGHSH, LQKENI. There are 15 residues in the CDR3. Written as DNA, the CDR3 is TGTGCCAGCTCACCATCGTCAGGTCTAAATTCACCCCTCCACTTT. Its translation is CASSPSSGLNSPLHF.

This chain links TRBV10-3 with TRBJ2-7; 7 bases are shared with TRBD2. The CDR3 sequence is 13 residues long. Trimming cost V 8 bases and J 1 base; bases outside gene matches: 5. Germline V gene data show CDR1 as ENHRY and CDR2 as SYGVKD. The CDR3 here is CAIGAGASYEQYF. Written as DNA, the CDR3 is TGTGCCATCGGGGCGGGAGCGTCCTACGAGCAGTACTTC.

This clonotype was detected a few times. CDR3 nucleotides: TGTGCCACCAGCACCGCCGGGGGGCCCGATACGCAGTATTTT. It yields the protein CATSTAGGPDTQYF. J is TRBJ2-3 and V is TRBV15; possible D gene TRBD2, 7 bases. The CDR3 sequence is 14 residues long. Germline CDR1 reads LNHNV; CDR2 reads YYDKDF (reference sequence). V was cut by 4 bases and J by 6 bases, with 14 bases left in between.